The clone carrying this TCR beta chain was found once. The antigen is unknown. The sample comes from a study of blood T cells in healthy people across ages. Findings and caveats of the study: Naive T cell percentage by flow cytometry tracked strongly with beta diversity.

This CDR3 spans 19 amino acids. Germline V CDR1 and CDR2: LGHNA, YSLEER. V gave up 4 bases and J gave up 5 bases, with 29 bases separating them. The donors, healthy Caucasians from Russia, were aged roughly 6 to 100. A second roughly 6 to 11 cycle PCR used barcoded and J-beta primers. TCRdb independently ran MiXCR on the 5' RACE reads; one entry per CDR3 protein. The table shows hundreds of thousands of distinct CDR3 sequences, with roughly 50% occurring only once. The TCR was taken from a man under 40 in good health. The sample was blood. V and J are TRBV4-3 and TRBJ1-1; TRBD1 is a possible D gene (6 bases). The CDR3 here is CASSRQARGPELTMTEAFF. The DNA for the CDR3 is TGCGCCAGCAGCCGCCAGGCTCGGGGGCCGGAGTTGACGATGACTGAAGCTTTCTTT.